This is a list of T cell receptor beta chains from one sample in a study of cytomegalovirus exposure and HLA in healthy donors. Here immunoSEQ multiplex PCR was the method, and the copy in TCRdb shows in-frame clones only, minus some. The table has tens of thousands of clones, less than 85% seen once; the top ten hold under 7%. Sample: PBMCs. The origin of the receptors is a young woman in good health and CMV-seronegative. The CDR3 runs from the conserved cysteine through the conserved F or W. D genes are given only for firm matches. Some rows have no size entry. The others give once, few or many, or a class for an expanded clone.

j_call	v_call	clone_size	d_call	cdr3_nt	cdr3_aa
TRBJ1-1	TRBV7-9	.	.	TGTGCCAGCAGCTTAGTTCGCGGGGGCTTATTGATGAACACTGAAGCTTTCTTT	CASSLVRGGLLMNTEAFF
TRBJ1-4	TRBV6-5	few	.	TGTGCCAGCAGTTACTCGAGTGGTGAAAAACTGTTTTTT	CASSYSSGEKLFF
TRBJ1-1	TRBV7-9	.	.	TGTGCCAGCAGCTTAGCCGAGGGAATGAACACTGAAGCTTTCTTT	CASSLAEGMNTEAFF
TRBJ2-1	TRBV29-1	.	TRBD2	TGCAGCGTTGAAACTAGCGGGATGGGAGAGCAGTTCTTC	CSVETSGMGEQFF
TRBJ2-2	TRBV4-1	.	.	TGCGCCAGCAGCCCTATGGGACTCAACACCGGGGAGCTGTTTTTT	CASSPMGLNTGELFF
TRBJ1-2	TRBV10-2	.	.	TGCGCCAGCAGTGAGTCCGCAGGGGCGACCTATGGCTACACCTTC	CASSESAGATYGYTF
TRBJ2-5	TRBV5-1	.	TRBD1	TGCGCCAGCAGCCTTACCGGGACAGGGGAAGAGACCCAGTACTTC	CASSLTGTGEETQYF
TRBJ2-2	TRBV7-9	.	TRBD2	TGTGCCAGCAGCTTGGAGGGAGGGCCCGTCACCGGGGAGCTGTTTTTT	CASSLEGGPVTGELFF
TRBJ1-2	TRBV28	.	TRBD1	TGTGCCAGCAGTTTAACAACAGGGGGTGGCTACACCTTC	CASSLTTGGGYTF
TRBJ1-1	TRBV6-6	few	.	TGTGCCAGCAGACGGGACACTGAAGCTTTCTTT	CASRRDTEAFF
TRBJ2-1	TRBV27	.	TRBD2	TGTGCCAGCACCCACCCCCGGGCGGGAGGGCTCCGGAGCTCCTACAATGAGCAGTTCTTC	CASTHPRAGGLRSSYNEQFF
TRBJ1-5	TRBV4-1	.	.	TGCGCCAGCAGCCAAGACGGGGGTTTCAATCAGCCCCAGCATTTT	CASSQDGGFNQPQHF
TRBJ2-5	TRBV27	few	.	TGTGCCAGCAGCTCGGTGCCTCAAGAGACCCAGTACTTC	CASSSVPQETQYF
TRBJ2-5	TRBV5-1	.	TRBD1	TGCGCCAGCAGCTTGGGGACAGGGGAGACCCAGTACTTC	CASSLGTGETQYF
TRBJ2-7	TRBV28	.	.	TGTGCCAGCAGTGATATCCAGAGAGCTAAGTGGGCCTTC	CASSDIQRAKWAF
TRBJ1-1	TRBV2	.	.	TGTGCCCAACCCAGGGGCAGGAGCACTGAAGCTTTCTTT	CAQPRGRSTEAFF
TRBJ1-2	TRBV5-6	.	TRBD1	TGTGCCAGCAGCTTGGAGGGACAGTACTATGGCTACACCTTC	CASSLEGQYYGYTF
TRBJ1-1	TRBV29-1	.	TRBD1	TGCAGCGCCGGGACAGGGGACACTGAAGCTTTCTTT	CSAGTGDTEAFF
TRBJ1-1	TRBV28	.	.	TGTGCCAGCAGCCTCTCGGGAAGGGAAAGAGCTTTCTTT	CASSLSGRERAFF
TRBJ1-5	TRBV10-1	few	TRBD1	TGCGCCAGCAGTGATGCTAGGGGGCACGATCAGCCCCAGCATTTT	CASSDARGHDQPQHF
TRBJ1-4	TRBV27	.	TRBD1	TGTGCCAGCAGCACCACAGGGGGTAGTAGTGAAAAACTGTTTTTT	CASSTTGGSSEKLFF
TRBJ2-6	TRBV5-1	few	.	TGCGCCAGCAGCTTGGATAATCCTGGGGCCAACGTCCTGACTTTC	CASSLDNPGANVLTF
TRBJ2-1	TRBV5-1	.	TRBD2	TGCGCCAGCAGCTCGGGGGGGGGTACGAGTGAGCAGTTCTTC	CASSSGGGTSEQFF
TRBJ2-1	TRBV29-1	.	TRBD1	TGCAGCGGGGACAGGTCCTACAATGAGCAGTTCTTC	CSGDRSYNEQFF
TRBJ2-7	TRBV28	.	TRBD1	TGTGCCAGCAGTTTTAATCAGGGGGCGCGAGAGCAGTACTTC	CASSFNQGAREQYF
TRBJ1-4	TRBV6-5	.	.	TGTGCCAGCAGCCCGCGAGGGCCCGAAAAACTGTTTTTT	CASSPRGPEKLFF
TRBJ2-3	TRBV28	.	TRBD1	TGTGCCAGCAACTCCTGGGGTCCCAGGACAGGGGGAAGGAATACGCAGTATTTT	CASNSWGPRTGGRNTQYF
TRBJ2-1	TRBV6-5	.	.	TGTGCCAGCAGTTCCCCCCTCGAGAACGAGCAGTTCTTC	CASSSPLENEQFF
TRBJ2-5	TRBV7-2	once	TRBD1	TGTGCCAGCAGTCAGGGACAGCGGGAGACCCAGTACTTC	CASSQGQRETQYF
TRBJ1-2	TRBV4-1	.	.	TGCGCCAGCAGCCAAGTGACAGTTCGTGACTACACCTTC	CASSQVTVRDYTF
TRBJ2-2	TRBV9	.	TRBD1	TGTGCCAGCAGCGTAGCTAGGGGGCCGGGCACCGGGGAGCTGTTTTTT	CASSVARGPGTGELFF
TRBJ1-5	TRBV19	.	.	TGTGCCAGTAGCAACAGGGATAGCAATCAGCCCCAGCATTTT	CASSNRDSNQPQHF
TRBJ2-3	TRBV7-6	.	.	TGTGCCAGCAGCACCCGACAGAGTAGCACAGATACGCAGTATTTT	CASSTRQSSTDTQYF
TRBJ1-3	TRBV2	.	.	TGTGCCAGCACCAACGGCCCTCCTTTCAGGGGATCTGGAAACACCATATATTTT	CASTNGPPFRGSGNTIYF
TRBJ1-5	TRBV19	few	.	TGTGCCAGTAGTATATCCCAGGGAGGATGGTCGGGGTTCCAGCCCCAGCATTTT	CASSISQGGWSGFQPQHF
TRBJ1-6	TRBV6-5	.	.	TGTGCCAGCAGTTACGGGGCTTCACCCCTCCACTTT	CASSYGASPLHF
TRBJ1-2	TRBV15	once	TRBD1	TGTGCCACCAGCAGAGGGGGGACAGGAGCCAACATGGACGGCTACACCTTC	CATSRGGTGANMDGYTF
TRBJ2-7	TRBV18	few	TRBD2	TGTGCCAGCTCACCACGTACTAGCGGGAGCAATTTCGATAGGGAGTACTTC	CASSPRTSGSNFDREYF
TRBJ2-1	TRBV28	.	.	TGTGCCAGCAGTTCCCTATTTAGAAACTCCTACAATGAGCAGTTCTTC	CASSSLFRNSYNEQFF
TRBJ1-1	TRBV6-5	.	.	TGTGCCAGCAGTCCCCGATGGAGCAACACTGAAGCTTTCTTT	CASSPRWSNTEAFF
TRBJ1-2	TRBV7-3	.	.	TGTGCCAGCAGCCCAGGCCCGGGGAACTATGGCTACACCTTC	CASSPGPGNYGYTF
TRBJ2-1	TRBV4-2	.	TRBD2	TGTGCCAGCAGGGGGGGGAGGGCCGGCGATGAGCAGTTCTTC	CASRGGRAGDEQFF
TRBJ2-2	TRBV19	.	.	TGTGCCAGTAGTGACCCGGGACTGAGCACCGGGGAGCTGTTTTTT	CASSDPGLSTGELFF
TRBJ2-5	TRBV7-2	once	TRBD2	TGTGCCAGCAGCAATAGGACTAGCGGACACCAAGAGACCCAGTACTTC	CASSNRTSGHQETQYF
TRBJ2-5	TRBV29-1	.	.	TGCAGCGTTGGGGCCCGACGGGAGACCCAGTACTTC	CSVGARRETQYF
TRBJ1-1	TRBV30	.	.	TGTGCCTGGAGTTTCGACAGTCCCCCCACTGAAGCTTTCTTT	CAWSFDSPPTEAFF
TRBJ2-7	TRBV7-9	.	.	TGTGCCAGCAGCTTAACTACCACTATCTACGAGCAGTACTTC	CASSLTTTIYEQYF
TRBJ1-6	TRBV7-2	.	TRBD1	TGTGCCAGCAGCCAAGACAGGGATTCGTATAATTCACCCCTCCACTTT	CASSQDRDSYNSPLHF
TRBJ2-3	TRBV9	.	TRBD1	TGTGCCAGCAGCGTGTCTCGGGACAGAATTTCGGATACGCAGTATTTT	CASSVSRDRISDTQYF
TRBJ2-7	TRBV7-2	.	.	TGTGCCAGCAGCTTAAACGGGTACGAGCAGTACTTC	CASSLNGYEQYF
TRBJ1-2	TRBV27	.	.	TGTGCCAGCAGTTTGATGGGGGGACTCGACGGCTACACCTTC	CASSLMGGLDGYTF
TRBJ2-5	TRBV7-9	.	.	TGTTCCAGCAGCTTAGGTGGGTTCGAGGCACAAGAGACCCAGTACTTC	CSSSLGGFEAQETQYF
TRBJ1-2	TRBV28	.	TRBD1	TGTGCCAGCAGTTCCCTCAAGACAGGGAACTATGGCTACACCTTC	CASSSLKTGNYGYTF
TRBJ1-6	TRBV7-9	.	TRBD1	TGTGCCAGCAGCACCCGACAGGGGCTGAGTTCACCCCTCCACTTT	CASSTRQGLSSPLHF
TRBJ2-1	TRBV7-8	.	.	TGTGCCAGCAGCTTAGCGCGCCGGGACATAACGAATGAGCAGTTCTTC	CASSLARRDITNEQFF